This passage covers 20 T cell receptor beta chains from one sample sequenced in a study of shared clonotypes between healthy human individuals. TCRdb keeps only in-frame clones here, not all; method: immunoSEQ multiplex PCR. In the table there are 2.3 million or so clones, 90% to 95% of which are singletons. The specimen sequenced was naive CD4+ T cells from PBMCs. Subset noted: CD45RA+ positively selected. The receptor set was obtained from a young man in good health. Some clones in this sample may be carry-over from other donors' samples.

The rearrangement joins TRBV9 to TRBJ1-4, with 12 bases identical to TRBD1. Germline loops: CDR1 SGDLS, CDR2 YYNGEE. The CDR3 consists of 19 residues. Germline trimming cut 4 bases from V and 5 bases from J; bases unmatched to any gene: 15. The CDR3 bases are TGTGCCAGCAGCACCCGGGACAGGGGGCTCCGAGGGGGAAATGAAAAACTGTTTTTT. Protein: CASSTRDRGLRGGNEKLFF. Variable domain in full (rest from reference TRBV9 and TRBJ1-4): DSGVTQTPKHLITATGQRVTLRCSPRSGDLSVYWYQQSLDQGLQFLIQYYNGEERAKGNILERFSAQQFPDLHSELNLSSLELGDSALYFCASSTRDRGLRGGNEKLFFGSGTQLSVL.

As regards this clone: The sample holds other DNA sequences that translate to the same CDR3. V gene TRBV5-4 combines with J gene TRBJ2-3; 9 nucleotides agree with TRBD1. V gave up 1 base and J gave up 6 bases; unmatched junction bases: 3. Germline V gene lookup returns CDR1 SGHNT and CDR2 YYREEE (reference sequence). This CDR3 spans 14 amino acids. This chain's CDR3 is CASSLTGGSDTQYF. The CDR3 DNA reads TGTGCCAGCAGCTTGACAGGGGGCAGTGATACGCAGTATTTT.

The rearrangement joins TRBV30 to TRBJ1-4; weak D call: TRBD1 (6 bases). V dropped 1 base and J dropped 4 bases, with 10 bases sitting between them. From germline, CDR1 is GTSNPN and CDR2 SVGIG (reference sequence). The CDR3 runs to 14 residues. CDR3 sequence: CAWSAGQINEKLFF. The CDR3 DNA reads as TGTGCCTGGAGTGCAGGACAGATTAATGAAAAACTGTTTTTT.

The rearrangement links TRBV19 to TRBJ2-7; no firm D call. This CDR3 has 14 residues. Germline-derived CDR1 and CDR2 are LNHDA and SQIVND (reference sequence). V lost 6 bases and J 0 bases, leaving 12 bases between the germline ends. The CDR3 DNA reads TGTGCCAGTAGCCCGGTTCAGGACTCCTACGAGCAGTACTTC. Its protein is CASSPVQDSYEQYF.

V usage is TRBV5-1 and J usage is TRBJ2-3; 7 nucleotides match TRBD1. Looked up from germline, CDR1 is SGHRS and CDR2 is YFSETQ. The CDR3 is 15 residues long. Trimming took 5 bases from V and 0 from J; bases not matched to a gene: 6. CDR3 DNA sequence: TGCGCCAGCAGAGCCGGGACAGCAAGCACAGATACGCAGTATTTT. This codes for CASRAGTASTDTQYF.

The chain is built from TRBV7-3 and TRBJ2-1; 11 bases match TRBD2. The V gene end was trimmed by 5 bases and the J gene end by 8 bases; junction bases not matched to a gene: 8. Germline CDR1 SGHTA, CDR2 FQGTGA. The CDR3 has 15 residues. CDR3 sequence: CASSTTSGSWDEQFF. CDR3 sequence (DNA): TGTGCCAGCAGCACAACTAGCGGGAGTTGGGATGAGCAGTTCTTC. The complete variable domain, with remaining parts taken from reference TRBV7-3 and TRBJ2-1, reads GAGVSQTPSNKVTEKGKYVELRCDPISGHTALYWYRQSLGQGPEFLIYFQGTGAADDSGLPNDRFFAVRPEGSVSTLKIQRTERGDSAVYLCASSTTSGSWDEQFFGPGTRLTVL.

This clone was detected once. This rearrangement joins TRBV5-8 to TRBJ1-5; D unclear. The CDR3 has 11 amino acids. Germline assignment: CDR1 SGHTS and CDR2 YDEGEE. Trimming removed 3 bases at V and 9 bases at J, with 7 bases between. The CDR3 DNA is TGTGCCAGCAGCTCGCTTGGGCCCCAGCATTTT. It translates to CASSSLGPQHF.

The chain uses TRBV6-6 and TRBJ2-7; D unresolved. Trimming stripped 2 bases from V and 4 bases from J, with 9 bases between. Germline V CDR1 and CDR2: MNHNY, SVGAGI (reference sequence). This CDR3 region has 13 residues. The CDR3 bases are TGTGCCAGCAGTTACGGCAGTCTGTACGAGCAGTACTTC. The encoded protein is CASSYGSLYEQYF.

This clone was observed a few times. The sample has other DNA sequences that encode this CDR3 too. V is TRBV9 and J is TRBJ2-3, with D uncertain. Trimming shortened V by 0 bases and J by 0 bases, and 5 bases separated the two germline ends. Germline CDR1 SGDLS, CDR2 YYNGEE. CDR3 length: 14 residues. This CDR3 is CASSVEGSTDTQYF. In nucleotides, the CDR3 is TGTGCCAGCAGCGTAGAAGGGAGCACAGATACGCAGTATTTT.

The chain has TRBV19 and TRBJ1-1; 9 nucleotides agree with TRBD1. Trimming cost V 6 bases and J 5 bases; bases outside gene matches: 7. The CDR3 is 14 amino acids. CDR1 is LNHDA, CDR2 SQIVND, per germline (reference sequence). The CDR3 protein is CASSEQGAGTEAFF. In DNA, the CDR3 is TGTGCCAGTAGCGAACAGGGGGCGGGAACTGAAGCTTTCTTT.

The CDR3 loop is CASGGLEETQYF. The CDR3 coding sequence is TGTGCCAGCGGGGGGCTGGAAGAGACCCAGTACTTC. This chain uses TRBV7-9 with TRBJ2-5, with D perhaps given as TRBD1 or TRBD2 (6 bases each). CDR1 is SEHNR and CDR2 is FQNEAQ in the germline V gene (reference sequence). Deletions cut 8 bases from V and 3 bases from J, with 10 bases between. The CDR3 covers 12 residues.

The rearrangement joins TRBV28 to TRBJ1-1; D unresolved. Trimming cost V 6 bases and J 0 bases, with 11 bases left between them. The CDR3 consists of 14 residues. Germline CDR1 is MDHEN and CDR2 is SYDVKM. The CDR3, as DNA: TGTGCCAGCAGGTTGAGGGAAATGAACACTGAAGCTTTCTTT. Protein product: CASRLREMNTEAFF.

The genes are TRBV5-6 and TRBJ2-3; D gene unclear. Trimming took off 4 bases at V and 0 bases at J, with 6 bases between the two ends. The CDR3 contains 13 residues. The germline gives CDR1 SGHDT, CDR2 YYEEEE. The CDR3 loop is CASSQPSTDTQYF. The CDR3 nucleotides are TGTGCCAGCAGCCAACCGAGCACAGATACGCAGTATTTT.

The rearrangement links TRBV16 to TRBJ1-1; D ambiguous. CDR3 length equals 13 residues. CDR1 and CDR2 from the germline V gene are KGHSY and FQNENV. Between the trimmed V and J ends, which lost 6 bases and 1 base, there was a span of 9 bases. The CDR3 spells CASSLDGNTEAFF. Here the CDR3 DNA reads TGTGCCAGCAGTCTCGACGGGAACACTGAAGCTTTCTTT.

In regard to this clone: This specimen includes other DNA sequences encoding the same CDR3. V gene TRBV5-1 combines with J gene TRBJ1-2, with a possible D match to TRBD1 (5 bases). Germline values: CDR1 SGHRS, CDR2 YFSETQ. The CDR3 is 13 amino acids. The V and J ends lost 1 base and 4 bases respectively, with 8 bases between them. CDR3 DNA sequence: TGCGCCAGCAGCTTGAGCCAGGGCTATGGCTACACCTTC. Residues: CASSLSQGYGYTF.

The chain combines TRBV7-9 with TRBJ2-7; a possible D gene is TRBD1 (5 bases). V lost 1 base to trimming and J lost 6 bases, with 13 bases between them. CDR3 length equals 14 residues. CDR1 is SEHNR, CDR2 FQNEAQ, per germline (reference sequence). The CDR3: CASSLETVGSEQYF. In DNA, the CDR3 is TGTGCCAGCAGCTTAGAGACAGTCGGAAGCGAGCAGTACTTC.

V and J are TRBV6-1 and TRBJ2-1; 8 bases are shared with TRBD1. Trimming cost V 6 bases and J 10 bases; bases outside gene matches: 8. Germline CDR1 reads MNHNS; CDR2 reads SASEGT. The CDR3 has 13 residues. The CDR3 region has the DNA TGTGCCAGCAGATCAACAGGGGGTGGAGAGCAGTTCTTC. Encoded protein: CASRSTGGGEQFF.

This chain links TRBV2 with TRBJ2-7, with 10 bases lining up with TRBD2. The ends lost 0 bases at V and 7 bases at J; junction bases unmatched: 6. Germline CDR1 and CDR2: SNHLY and FYNNEI. This CDR3 spans 15 amino acids. Here the CDR3 DNA reads TGTGCCAGCAGTGAAGCCGGGGTAGCGGGAGGTGAGCAGTACTTC. This codes for CASSEAGVAGGEQYF. Filled out from reference TRBV2 and TRBJ2-7, the complete variable domain reads EPEVTQTPSHQVTQMGQEVILRCVPISNHLYFYWYRQILGQKVEFLVSFYNNEISEKSEIFDDQFSVERPDGSNFTLKIRSTKLEDSAMYFCASSEAGVAGGEQYFGPGTRLTVT.

The V gene is TRBV5-6, the J gene TRBJ1-1, with D possibly matching TRBD1 (5 bases). The CDR3 covers 17 residues. Per germline, CDR1 SGHDT and CDR2 YYEEEE. The V gene lost 0 bases and the J gene lost 4 bases, with 19 bases spanning the gap. CDR3 DNA: TGTGCCAGCAGCTTGGATGGGGGGAATCTTAGGAGCACTGAAGCTTTCTTT. It yields the protein CASSLDGGNLRSTEAFF.

The rearrangement links TRBV28 to TRBJ2-2; D uncertain. The CDR3 runs 12 residues. The V end lost 9 bases, the J end lost 4 bases, and 9 bases lay between the germline ends. Germline-derived CDR1 and CDR2 are MDHEN and SYDVKM. The CDR3 loop is CASAIGTGELFF. CDR3 nucleotide sequence: TGTGCCAGTGCGATCGGCACCGGGGAGCTGTTTTTT. The whole variable domain, remainder taken from reference TRBV28 and TRBJ2-2, is DVKVTQSSRYLVKRTGEKVFLECVQDMDHENMFWYRQDPGLGLRLIYFSYDVKMKEKGDIPEGYSVSREKKERFSLILESASTNQTSMYLCASAIGTGELFFGEGSRLTVL.